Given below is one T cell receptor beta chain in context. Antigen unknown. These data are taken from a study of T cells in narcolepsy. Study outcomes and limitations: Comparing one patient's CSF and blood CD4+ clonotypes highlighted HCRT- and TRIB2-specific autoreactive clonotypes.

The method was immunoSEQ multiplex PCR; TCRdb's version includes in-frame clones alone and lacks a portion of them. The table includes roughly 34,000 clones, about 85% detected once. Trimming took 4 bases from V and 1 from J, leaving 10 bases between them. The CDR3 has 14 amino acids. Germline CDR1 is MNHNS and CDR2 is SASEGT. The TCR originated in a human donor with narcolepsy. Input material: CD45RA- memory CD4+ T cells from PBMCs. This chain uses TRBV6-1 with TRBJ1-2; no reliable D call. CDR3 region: CASSAADLNYGYTF. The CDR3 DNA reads TGTGCCAGCAGTGCCGCCGACCTTAACTATGGCTACACCTTC.